The present TCR beta chain was sequenced within a study of cytomegalovirus exposure and HLA in healthy donors. Study outcomes and limitations: The authors assumed roughly uniform sequencing depth across donors for presence/absence analyses. An analysis done earlier found most TCR beta V segments productive about 90% or about 30% of the time. Reports credit the classifier with highly specific, highly sensitive diagnosis of cytomegalovirus status.

Germline-derived CDR1 and CDR2 are MNHEY and SVGAGI. CDR3 length equals 15 residues. Germline trimming cut 6 bases from V and 3 bases from J; bases unmatched to any gene: 6. Comments on this clone: Antigen specificity is unknown.

PCR employed 60 Vbeta and 13 Jbeta primers. Some clones are missing from TCRdb's copy, which holds only in-frame ones; the method was immunoSEQ multiplex PCR. The table includes tens of thousands of clones, roughly 78% detected once. These donors, healthy bone marrow donors, were studied. The source is a man younger than 30 in good health and CMV-seronegative. V is TRBV6-5 and J is TRBJ2-2; 8 nucleotides line up with TRBD2. The sample taken for sequencing was PBMCs. DNA for the CDR3: TGTGCCAGCAGCCCCGGGACTAGGTACACCGGGGAGCTGTTTTTT. Translating gives CASSPGTRYTGELFF.